These T cell receptor beta chains were read from a single sample in a study of cytomegalovirus exposure and HLA in healthy donors. The protocol was immunoSEQ multiplex PCR, while the TCRdb copy is restricted to in-frame clones and leaves out a portion. The table includes more than 95,000 clones, approximately 90% detected once. Source material: PBMCs. The receptors were sampled from a woman aged 18-29 years in good health and CMV-seronegative. Both conserved end residues are part of each CDR3. Each record gives: V gene, clone size, D gene, J gene, CDR3 protein, CDR3 DNA. The D gene is left open where the match is weak. Clone size is shown for a subset of rows, as once, few, many or a class of expanded clone.

TRBV5-6	NA	TRBD1	TRBJ1-2	CASSLRGGAGGYTF	TGTGCCAGCAGCTTGCGAGGGGGCGCAGGTGGCTACACCTTC
TRBV28	NA	TRBD1	TRBJ1-2	CASSLSSPQGAYGYTF	TGTGCCAGCAGTTTATCCTCCCCGCAGGGGGCGTATGGCTACACCTTC
TRBV2	NA	NA	TRBJ2-5	CASSEGGRGETQYF	TGTGCCAGCAGTGAAGGTGGCAGGGGAGAGACCCAGTACTTC
TRBV25-1	NA	TRBD1	TRBJ2-3	CASSEWDRVADTQYF	TGTGCCAGCAGTGAATGGGACAGGGTGGCAGATACGCAGTATTTT
TRBV19	NA	NA	TRBJ1-6	CATSEGDYNSPLHF	TGTGCCACCTCCGAGGGAGATTATAATTCACCCCTCCACTTT
TRBV6-4	few	TRBD1	TRBJ1-1	CASGAGGAGSTEAFF	TGTGCCAGCGGTGCAGGGGGCGCGGGTTCCACTGAAGCTTTCTTT
TRBV19	NA	TRBD1	TRBJ1-2	CASSSDRAGGYTF	TGTGCCAGTAGTAGCGACAGGGCTGGTGGCTACACCTTC
TRBV15	NA	TRBD1	TRBJ2-2	CATRDRETGELFF	TGTGCCACCAGAGACAGGGAGACCGGGGAGCTGTTTTTT
TRBV5-1	NA	NA	TRBJ1-2	CASSLGQIDYGYTF	TGCGCCAGCAGCTTGGGACAGATTGACTATGGCTACACCTTC
TRBV9	NA	NA	TRBJ2-1	CASSASTGYNEQFF	TGTGCCAGCAGCGCTTCGACAGGATACAATGAGCAGTTCTTC
TRBV14	NA	NA	TRBJ1-3	CASSVLGGSGNTIYF	TGTGCCAGCAGCGTCTTGGGAGGTTCAGGAAACACCATATATTTT
TRBV7-8	NA	NA	TRBJ1-1	CASSLRENTEAFF	TGTGCCAGCAGCCTCAGGGAGAACACTGAAGCTTTCTTT
TRBV30	NA	TRBD2	TRBJ2-3	CAWSVSGGTDTQYF	TGTGCCTGGAGTGTAAGCGGGGGGACAGATACGCAGTATTTT
TRBV2	NA	TRBD1	TRBJ2-7	CASIRDRGPDEQYF	TGTGCCAGCATCAGGGACAGGGGGCCGGACGAGCAGTACTTC
TRBV21-1	NA	NA	TRBJ1-1	CASKTWGGEGTEAFF	TGTGCCAGCAAAACCTGGGGTGGGGAGGGGACTGAAGCTTTCTTT
TRBV30	NA	NA	TRBJ2-7	CAWSELWAPEIPEQYF	TGTGCCTGGAGTGAACTGTGGGCCCCCGAAATCCCCGAGCAGTACTTC
TRBV25-1	NA	NA	TRBJ1-2	CASSDGDFYGYTF	TGTGCCAGCAGTGACGGGGACTTCTATGGCTACACCTTC
TRBV28	NA	TRBD1	TRBJ1-2	CASSLHRTGSYYGYTF	TGTGCCAGCAGTCTCCATAGGACAGGGAGTTACTATGGCTACACCTTC
TRBV5-6	NA	TRBD2	TRBJ2-7	CASSLGGLATYEQYF	TGTGCCAGCAGCTTGGGGGGACTAGCAACTTACGAGCAGTACTTC
TRBV11-2	NA	TRBD2	TRBJ2-2	CASSLTSGKGYGELFF	TGTGCCAGCAGCTTAACTAGCGGGAAGGGTTACGGGGAGCTGTTTTTT
TRBV19	once	NA	TRBJ1-2	CASSIDLRQVFHYGYTF	TGTGCCAGTAGTATAGATTTACGGCAGGTCTTTCACTATGGCTACACCTTC
TRBV6-5	NA	TRBD1	TRBJ2-7	CASSRTGGSYEQYF	TGTGCCAGCAGTCGGACAGGTGGTAGTTACGAGCAGTACTTC
TRBV5-5	NA	NA	TRBJ2-2	CASSVLGQGGDTGELFF	TGTGCCAGCAGCGTCCTGGGGCAGGGCGGAGACACCGGGGAGCTGTTTTTT
TRBV5-1	NA	TRBD2	TRBJ2-5	CASQNGVAGVQETQYF	TGCGCCAGCCAAAATGGGGTAGCGGGGGTTCAAGAGACCCAGTACTTC
TRBV11-3	NA	TRBD1	TRBJ2-3	CATTERGGKADTQYF	TGTGCCACCACAGAAAGAGGGGGCAAAGCAGATACGCAGTATTTT
TRBV30	NA	TRBD2	TRBJ2-7	CAWATSGGYEQYF	TGTGCCTGGGCGACTAGCGGGGGCTACGAGCAGTACTTC
TRBV27	NA	TRBD2	TRBJ2-1	CASSLFASGGSSYNEQFF	TGTGCCAGCAGTTTATTTGCTAGCGGGGGGAGCTCCTACAATGAGCAGTTCTTC
TRBV9	NA	NA	TRBJ2-3	CASSVARTDTQYF	TGTGCCAGCAGCGTAGCTCGCACAGATACGCAGTATTTT
TRBV7-2	NA	NA	TRBJ1-2	CASSLAIKTGVGGYTF	TGTGCCAGCAGCTTAGCGATAAAGACAGGAGTTGGTGGCTACACCTTC